Sequencing of this T cell receptor beta chain was carried out in a study of identical twins. Of note for this clonotype: No antigen is known for it.

Study-level points and caveats: Invariant MAIT and iNKT cells could partly confound zero-insertion analyses.

TCRdb analysed the 5' RACE reads with MiXCR anew, one entry per CDR3 protein. The table includes fewer than 550,000 distinct CDR3 sequences, 13% to 15% detected once. V lost 7 bases to trimming and J lost 5 bases; unmatched junction nucleotides: 4. CDR1 and CDR2 from the germline V gene are SNHLY and FYNNEI. CDR3 size: 14 residues. These sequences were also reported in another study, on yellow fever vaccine responses in identical twins.

J is TRBJ2-5 and V is TRBV2; 13 bases are shared with TRBD2. The origin of this receptor is a young woman in good health. Sequencing was done on a sample of CD4+ T cells sorted from blood. The CDR3 region is CASKPTSGRETQYF. Written as DNA, the CDR3 is TGTGCCAGCAAGCCGACTAGCGGGAGGGAGACCCAGTACTTC.